What follows are 29 T cell receptor beta chains derived from one specimen sequenced in a study of blood T cells in healthy people across ages (dated by TCRdb to the mid-2010s). The library was built by means of 5' RACE. Sequenced on an Illumina HiSeq 2500. A second PCR of roughly 7 to 11 cycles was performed with a sample-barcoded 5' primer and a J-beta primer mix. TCRdb trimmed the raw reads at Q25, called clones with MiXCR and kept productive beta chains. Here each entry gathers all rows of one CDR3 protein and keeps the most common genes and DNA. Within this sample are approximately 1.5 million distinct CDR3 sequences, with roughly 43% of them counted one time only. Approximately 4% of the sample goes to the ten largest clones. The sequenced sample consisted of blood. All receptors come from a woman aged 18-29 years in good health.

This clonotype was picked up a small number of times. V usage is TRBV29-1 and J usage is TRBJ2-5; TRBD1 agrees at 7 bases. The CDR3 spans 13 residues. Germline trimming cut 7 bases from V and 5 bases from J; bases unmatched to any gene: 10. Germline lookup yields CDR1 SQVTM and CDR2 ANQGSEA. The CDR3 loop reads CSATPDRPETQYF. In DNA, the CDR3 is TGCAGCGCAACACCGGACAGGCCGGAGACCCAGTACTTC. The full variable domain, completed using reference TRBV29-1 and TRBJ2-5, is SAVISQKPSRDICQRGTSLTIQCQVDSQVTMMFWYRQQPGQSLTLIATANQGSEATYESGFVIDKFPISRPNLTFSTLTVSNMSPEDSSIYLCSATPDRPETQYFGPGTRLLVL.

V usage is TRBV6-2 or TRBV6-3 and J usage is TRBJ2-5; weak D call: TRBD2 (5 bases). The CDR3 extends over 13 amino acids. Trimming left V 2 bases short and J 5 bases short, with 9 bases between. CDR1 MNHEY and CDR2 SVGEGT come from the germline V gene. The CDR3 DNA is TGTGCCAGCAGTTACATAGCGAGGGAGACCCAGTACTTC. It is translated as CASSYIARETQYF.

V gene TRBV20-1 combines with J gene TRBJ2-3; D is unclear. The CDR3 has 16 residues. The V and J ends lost 0 bases and 0 bases respectively, with 13 bases between them. The germline gives CDR1 DFQATT, CDR2 SNEGSKA (reference sequence). CDR3 bases: TGCAGTGCTAGAGATGGCGGCTCGACTAGCACAGATACGCAGTATTTT. It encodes CSARDGGSTSTDTQYF.

V gene TRBV20-1 combines with J gene TRBJ2-5, with 8 bases lining up with TRBD2. V gave up 4 bases and J gave up 5 bases; unmatched junction bases: 9. The CDR3 totals 14 residues. Germline lookup yields CDR1 DFQATT and CDR2 SNEGSKA (reference sequence). The CDR3 DNA reads as TGCAGTGCTACCCGACTAGCGCCTCGGGAGACCCAGTACTTC. It is translated as CSATRLAPRETQYF.

The chain combines TRBV27 with TRBJ1-2; 9 bases map to TRBD1. Germline trimming cut 7 bases from V and 0 bases from J; bases unmatched to any gene: 6. Germline V gene sequence: CDR1 MNHEY, CDR2 SMNVEV (reference sequence). There are 15 residues in the CDR3. The CDR3 region has the DNA TGTGCCAGCAAGACAGGGGGGGGAGCTAACTATGGCTACACCTTC. Translating it yields CASKTGGGANYGYTF.

In this sample, this clonotype turned up a few times. V is TRBV6-2 or TRBV6-3 and J is TRBJ2-7; 7 bases are a match to TRBD1. The germline V gene encodes CDR1 MNHEY and CDR2 SVGEGT. The CDR3 loop spans 16 amino acids. The V and J ends lost 2 bases and 7 bases, in that order; junction bases with no gene match: 14. CDR3 amino acids: CASSYSPGQRLSEQYF. The CDR3 DNA reads TGTGCCAGCAGTTACAGCCCGGGACAGCGTCTGAGTGAGCAGTACTTC.

This clonotype was observed at least ten times. The J gene is TRBJ2-3, the V gene TRBV27; D unresolved. V was shortened by 5 bases and J by 2 bases, with 8 bases between the two germline ends. The CDR3 covers 13 residues. Germline lookup yields CDR1 MNHEY and CDR2 SMNVEV (reference sequence). DNA of the CDR3: TGTGCCAGCAGTCCCCTTGACACAGATACGCAGTATTTT. Translation: CASSPLDTDTQYF.

The rearrangement links TRBV7-9 to TRBJ2-7; D ambiguous. Trimming pared 7 bases from V and 1 base from J, leaving 20 bases between. CDR1 and CDR2 from the germline V gene are SEHNR and FQNEAQ (reference sequence). The CDR3 consists of 16 residues. The chain's CDR3 is CASTATEGILSYEQYF. The CDR3 DNA follows: TGTGCCAGCACCGCAACTGAAGGGATCCTTTCCTACGAGCAGTACTTC.

The chain links TRBV10-3 to TRBJ2-3; TRBD2 might be the D (6 bases). V shed 6 bases and J shed 4 bases, with 11 bases lying between them. This CDR3 contains 13 residues. Germline V gene lookup returns CDR1 ENHRY and CDR2 SYGVKD. The CDR3 protein is CAIRIGGADTQYF. CDR3 nucleotides: TGTGCCATCAGGATTGGAGGGGCAGATACGCAGTATTTT.

CDR3 sequence: CASSWEGWETQYF. CDR3 sequence (DNA): TGTGCCAGCAGCTGGGAAGGTTGGGAGACCCAGTACTTC. V gene TRBV5-5 combines with J gene TRBJ2-5; D gene uncertain. The CDR3 extends over 13 amino acids. Germline lookup yields CDR1 SGHKS and CDR2 YYEKEE (reference sequence). Trimming stripped 3 bases from V and 5 bases from J, with 11 bases between.

The genes are TRBV6-2 or TRBV6-3 and TRBJ2-3; a possible D gene is TRBD2 (6 bases). V was shortened by 10 bases and J by 0 bases, with 23 bases between the two germline ends. Per germline, CDR1 MNHEY and CDR2 SVGEGT. This CDR3 has 17 residues. DNA for the CDR3: TGTGCCACCGTTAACATCGGGGGAAAAACTAGCACAGATACGCAGTATTTT. It encodes CATVNIGGKTSTDTQYF.

The rearrangement links TRBV7-2 to TRBJ2-7; 9 nucleotides align to TRBD2. CDR1 is SGHTA, CDR2 FQGNSA, per germline. CDR3 length: 14 amino acids. J was trimmed by 5 bases and V by 4 bases; bases with no gene match: 6. The CDR3 sequence is CASSSTSGWDEQYF. The CDR3 DNA sequence: TGTGCCAGCAGCTCTACTAGCGGGTGGGACGAGCAGTACTTC.

The chain links TRBV3-1 to TRBJ2-1; a possible D gene is TRBD1 (6 bases). The end of the DNA aligns better with TRBJ2-7, so the J call may be wrong. The germline V gene encodes CDR1 LGHDT and CDR2 YNNKEL (reference sequence). The CDR3 sequence is 15 residues long. The chain's CDR3 is CASSPRLGGYNEQYF. The CDR3 DNA follows: TGTGCCAGCAGCCCCCGGCTTGGGGGCTACAATGAGCAGTACTTC.

This clonotype occurred once. The chain recombines TRBV12-3 or TRBV12-4 with TRBJ1-6, with D possibly being TRBD1 (5 bases). The CDR3 contains 16 residues. V was clipped by 3 bases and J by 11 bases, with 20 bases between them. The CDR3 nucleotides read TGTGCCAGCAGTTTGGGACCGAGCGAATTCAATCCACCCCTCCACTTT. It is translated as CASSLGPSEFNPPLHF.

The rearrangement links TRBV5-5 to TRBJ2-7; perhaps TRBD1 as D (5 bases). The CDR3 contains 13 residues. Looked up from germline, CDR1 is SGHKS and CDR2 is YYEKEE (reference sequence). V gave up 5 bases and J gave up 0 bases, with 9 bases separating them. In DNA form, the CDR3 reads TGTGCCAGCAGTGTGACAGCCTCCTACGAGCAGTACTTC. This sequence encodes CASSVTASYEQYF.

The chain couples TRBV25-1 to TRBJ1-5; D is ambiguous. The CDR3 runs to 14 residues. Between the trimmed V and J ends, which lost 1 base and 2 bases, there was a span of 6 bases. Per germline, CDR1 MGHDK and CDR2 SYGVNS. CDR3: CASSEFYGNQPQHF. CDR3 in DNA: TGTGCCAGCAGTGAATTTTACGGCAATCAGCCCCAGCATTTT.

The chain couples TRBV18 to TRBJ2-3, with 7 bases identical to TRBD2. The CDR3 covers 12 residues. V was pared by 4 bases and J by 12 bases, with 7 bases of the junction left unmatched. Germline V CDR1 and CDR2: KGHSH, LQKENI. Here the CDR3 DNA reads TGTGCCAGCTCACGGATCGCTAGCGGACAGTATTTT. It translates to CASSRIASGQYF.

A few counts support this clonotype. This chain links TRBV27 with TRBJ2-1; D may correspond to TRBD1 or TRBD2 (5 bases each). Trimming took 7 bases from V and 9 from J, leaving 16 bases between them. Germline V CDR1 and CDR2: MNHEY, SMNVEV (reference sequence). The CDR3 loop spans 13 amino acids. CDR3 nucleotides: TGTGCCAGCATCAATTGGGGGACCGGTGAGCAGTTCTTC. This translates into CASINWGTGEQFF.

The V gene is TRBV5-1, the J gene TRBJ2-1, with 7 nucleotides matching TRBD2. The V gene end was trimmed by 5 bases and the J gene end by 3 bases; junction bases not matched to a gene: 11. The CDR3 runs to 16 residues. Germline V lookup: CDR1 SGHRS, CDR2 YFSETQ. This CDR3 reads CASRPDLADVYNEQFF. The CDR3 DNA is TGCGCCAGCAGACCAGATCTAGCGGACGTCTACAATGAGCAGTTCTTC.

V gene TRBV2 combines with J gene TRBJ2-1; 9 bases map to TRBD1. Germline V CDR1 and CDR2: SNHLY, FYNNEI. The CDR3 extends over 15 amino acids. V lost 5 bases to trimming and J lost 3 bases; unmatched junction nucleotides: 5. CDR3 loop: CASSSGTGFYNEQFF. In DNA form, the CDR3 reads TGTGCCAGCAGTTCCGGGACAGGGTTCTACAATGAGCAGTTCTTC.

The chain combines TRBV4-1 with TRBJ2-1; 13 nucleotides match TRBD2. Trimming at V came to 4 bases and at J to 4 bases, leaving 7 bases not matched to a gene. This CDR3 region has 17 residues. CDR1 and CDR2 (germline): MGHRA, YSYEKL. The DNA for the CDR3 is TGCGCCAGCAGCCCCGGACTAGCGGGGGCTTTGTACAATGAGCAGTTCTTC. Amino acid sequence: CASSPGLAGALYNEQFF.

This clonotype turned up a few times. The genes are TRBV29-1 and TRBJ1-1, with D hard to call. The V end lost 4 bases, the J end lost 8 bases, and 11 bases lay between the germline ends. Germline assignment: CDR1 SQVTM and CDR2 ANQGSEA. The CDR3 contains 11 residues. For the CDR3, the DNA is TGCAGCGTTGCTTACACAGAGGAAGCTTTCTTT. Its translation: CSVAYTEEAFF.

This clonotype has only a few counts. V gene TRBV7-9 combines with J gene TRBJ2-5, with 7 bases identical to TRBD1. With V trimmed by 5 bases and J by 13 bases, 7 bases remained unmatched. The CDR3 extends over 11 amino acids. Germline values: CDR1 SEHNR, CDR2 FQNEAQ (reference sequence). The CDR3 DNA is TGTGCCAGCAGCCTTCGGCAGGGGGTGTACTTC. This gives the protein CASSLRQGVYF.

This clonotype was recorded a few times. The chain couples TRBV5-5 to TRBJ2-7; TRBD1 might be the D (5 bases). The V gene's germline CDR1 is SGHKS and CDR2 YYEKEE (reference sequence). V shed 2 bases and J shed 2 bases, with 8 bases lying between them. This CDR3 is 13 amino acids long. This chain's CDR3 is CASSFWGPYEQYF. CDR3 bases: TGTGCCAGCAGCTTTTGGGGCCCCTACGAGCAGTACTTC.

This clonotype has a handful of counts. The chain employs TRBV12-3 or TRBV12-4 and TRBJ1-1; the match to TRBD1 covers 8 bases. The CDR3 extends over 19 amino acids. Trimming cost V 7 bases and J 0 bases; bases outside gene matches: 19. In DNA, the CDR3 is TGTGCCAGCATCCCCCCGCGCAGGGGGCTCACCATCATGAACACTGAAGCTTTCTTT. As protein: CASIPPRRGLTIMNTEAFF.

This clonotype occurred a few times. The V call is TRBV3-1, the J call TRBJ2-7; D remains ambiguous. CDR3 size: 11 residues. V lost 5 bases and J lost 6, with 8 bases in between. Per germline, CDR1 LGHDT and CDR2 YNNKEL (reference sequence). The CDR3 region has the DNA TGTGCCAGCAGCTCGGCAATCGAGCAGTACTTC. As protein: CASSSAIEQYF.

A single count supports this clonotype. At one end the junction does not follow the germline gene, possibly because of a read error. The genes are TRBV7-6 and TRBJ2-1; tentative D call: TRBD1 (6 bases). Per germline, CDR1 SGHVS and CDR2 FNYEAQ. CDR3 length equals 15 residues. CDR3 residues: CASSLDGQGYNGQFF. Here the CDR3 DNA reads TGTGCCAGCAGCTTAGATGGTCAGGGGTACAATGGGCAGTTCTTC.

The genes are TRBV4-3 and TRBJ2-6, with D possibly being TRBD2 (6 bases). The length of the CDR3 is 18 residues. V lost 3 bases, J lost 1 base, and 16 bases lay in between. The germline V gene encodes CDR1 LGHNA and CDR2 YSLEER. CDR3: CASSHEGTALSGANVLTF. The DNA of the CDR3 is TGCGCCAGCAGCCACGAGGGGACTGCGCTTTCTGGGGCCAACGTCCTGACTTTC.

The chain links TRBV7-9 to TRBJ1-4; 11 bases match TRBD1. V shed 5 bases and J 3 bases; nucleotides not matched to a gene: 5. The CDR3 spans 16 residues. The germline CDR1 and CDR2 sequences are SEHNR and FQNEAQ (reference sequence). The CDR3 sequence: CASSPPGQGANEKLFF. The CDR3 nucleotides are TGTGCCAGCAGCCCCCCGGGACAGGGGGCTAATGAAAAACTGTTTTTT.